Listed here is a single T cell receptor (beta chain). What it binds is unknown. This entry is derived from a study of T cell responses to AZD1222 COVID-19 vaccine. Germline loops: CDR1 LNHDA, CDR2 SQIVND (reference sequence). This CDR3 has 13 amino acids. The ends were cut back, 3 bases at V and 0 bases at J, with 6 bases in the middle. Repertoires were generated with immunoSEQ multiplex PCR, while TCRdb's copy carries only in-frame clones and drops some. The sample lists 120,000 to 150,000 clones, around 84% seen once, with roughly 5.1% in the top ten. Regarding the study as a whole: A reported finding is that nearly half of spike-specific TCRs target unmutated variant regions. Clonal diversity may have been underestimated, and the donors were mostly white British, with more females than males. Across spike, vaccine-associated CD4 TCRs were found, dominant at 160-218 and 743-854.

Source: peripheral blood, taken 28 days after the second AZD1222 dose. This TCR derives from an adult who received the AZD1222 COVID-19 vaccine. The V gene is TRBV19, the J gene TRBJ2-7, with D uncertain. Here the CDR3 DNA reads TGTGCCAGTAGTATTAGCAGCTCCTACGAGCAGTACTTC. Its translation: CASSISSSYEQYF.